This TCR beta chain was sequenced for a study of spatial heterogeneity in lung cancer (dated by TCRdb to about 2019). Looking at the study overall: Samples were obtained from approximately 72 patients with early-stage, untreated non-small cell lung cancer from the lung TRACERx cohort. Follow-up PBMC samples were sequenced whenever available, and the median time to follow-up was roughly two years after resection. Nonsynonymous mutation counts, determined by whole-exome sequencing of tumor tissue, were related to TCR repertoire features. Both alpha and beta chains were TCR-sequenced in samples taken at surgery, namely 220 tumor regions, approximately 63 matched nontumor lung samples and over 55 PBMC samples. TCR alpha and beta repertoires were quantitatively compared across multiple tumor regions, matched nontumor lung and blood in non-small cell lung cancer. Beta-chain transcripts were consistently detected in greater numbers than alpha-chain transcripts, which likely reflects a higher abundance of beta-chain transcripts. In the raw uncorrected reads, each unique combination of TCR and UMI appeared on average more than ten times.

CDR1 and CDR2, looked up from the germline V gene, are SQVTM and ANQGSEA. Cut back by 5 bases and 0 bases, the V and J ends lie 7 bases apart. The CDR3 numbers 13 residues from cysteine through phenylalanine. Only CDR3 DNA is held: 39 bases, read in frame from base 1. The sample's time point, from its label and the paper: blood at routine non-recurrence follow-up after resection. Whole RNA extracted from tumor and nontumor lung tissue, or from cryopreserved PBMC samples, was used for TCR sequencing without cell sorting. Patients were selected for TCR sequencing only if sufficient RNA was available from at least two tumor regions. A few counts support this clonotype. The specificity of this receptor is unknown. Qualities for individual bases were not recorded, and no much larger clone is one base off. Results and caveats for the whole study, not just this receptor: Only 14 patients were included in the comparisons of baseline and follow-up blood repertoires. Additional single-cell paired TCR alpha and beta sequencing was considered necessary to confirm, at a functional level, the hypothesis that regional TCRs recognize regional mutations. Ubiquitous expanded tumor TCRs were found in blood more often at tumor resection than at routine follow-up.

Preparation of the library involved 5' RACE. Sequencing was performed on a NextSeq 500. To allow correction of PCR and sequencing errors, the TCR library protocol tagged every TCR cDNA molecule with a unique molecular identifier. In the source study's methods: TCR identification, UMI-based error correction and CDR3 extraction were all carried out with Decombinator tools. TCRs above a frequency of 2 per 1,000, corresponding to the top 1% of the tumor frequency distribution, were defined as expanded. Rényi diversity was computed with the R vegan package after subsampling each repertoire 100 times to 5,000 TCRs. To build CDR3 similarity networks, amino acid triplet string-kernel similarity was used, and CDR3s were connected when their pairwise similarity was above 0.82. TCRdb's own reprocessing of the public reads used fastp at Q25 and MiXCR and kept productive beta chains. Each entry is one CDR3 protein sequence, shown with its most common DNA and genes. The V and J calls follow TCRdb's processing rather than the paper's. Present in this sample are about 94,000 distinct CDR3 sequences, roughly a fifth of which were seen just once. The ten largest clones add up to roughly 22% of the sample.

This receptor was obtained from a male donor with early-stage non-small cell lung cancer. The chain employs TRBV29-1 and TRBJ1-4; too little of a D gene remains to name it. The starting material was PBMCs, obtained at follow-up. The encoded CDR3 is CSVSYATNEKLFF. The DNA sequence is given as TGCAGCGTTTCGTACGCAACTAATGAAAAACTGTTTTTT.